Below are 27 T cell receptor beta chains sequenced from a single sample in a study of blood T cell repertoires in COVID-19 (dated by TCRdb to the early 2020s). Library creation used the immunoSEQ multiplex PCR assay. TCRdb retrieved this table from immuneACCESS and kept in-frame rearrangements only. Not all clones are present; in checked studies, unresolved V genes account for under half, and no reason is known for the remainder. This sample holds 250,000 to 300,000 clones; 65% to 85% were observed only once. Of the sample, around 5.4% falls within the top ten clones. The sample consisted of peripheral blood. The receptors shown here come from an elderly man with acute or convalescent COVID-19.

This clone was observed a single time. The chain employs TRBV10-3 and TRBJ1-1, with 7 nucleotides matching TRBD1. This CDR3 is built from 14 residues. Germline lookup yields CDR1 ENHRY and CDR2 SYGVKD. The V and J ends lost 6 bases and 3 bases, in that order; junction bases with no gene match: 7. CDR3 in DNA: TGTGCCATCAGGGAGGGGGCTTGGGACACTGAAGCTTTCTTT. Translation gives CAIREGAWDTEAFF.

The gene calls are TRBV11-1 and TRBJ2-3, with a weak D call TRBD2 (6 bases). Germline V CDR1 and CDR2: SGHAT, FQDESV (reference sequence). This CDR3 is 13 amino acids long. The germline V and J ends were trimmed by 1 base and 4 bases, with 6 bases remaining between them. For the CDR3, the DNA is TGTGCCAGCAGCTTAGGACTAGCAGATACGCAGTATTTT. Translating it yields CASSLGLADTQYF.

The chain has TRBV3-1 (or the pseudogene TRBV3-2) and TRBJ2-7; 11 bases align to TRBD2. V dropped 6 bases and J dropped 1; count of bases not matched to a gene: 8. Germline V gives CDR1 LGHDT, CDR2 YNNKEL (reference sequence). The CDR3 totals 16 residues. The CDR3 is CASSLTGTSGSYEQYF. CDR3 nucleotides: TGTGCCAGCAGTTTAACCGGGACTAGCGGTTCCTACGAGCAGTACTTC.

The V and J genes are TRBV10-3 and TRBJ2-1, with D tentatively TRBD1 (5 bases). CDR1 and CDR2 (germline): ENHRY, SYGVKD. The ends were cut back, 4 bases at V and 5 bases at J, with 12 bases in the middle. The CDR3 is 14 amino acids. CDR3 residues: CAISGIPGNNEQFF. DNA of the CDR3: TGTGCCATCAGTGGGATTCCAGGGAACAATGAGCAGTTCTTC.

The table lists this clone with a few counts. The junction and the germline gene differ at one end; a read error may be behind it. This chain connects TRBV7-9 to TRBJ1-2; D is uncertain. The germline CDR1 and CDR2 sequences are SEHNR and FQNEAQ (reference sequence). CDR3 length: 13 residues. In DNA, the CDR3 is TGTGCCAGCAGCTTAGAGGCAGGCATCCCTTACGACTTC. As protein: CASSLEAGIPYDF.

This clone appeared a single time. The rearrangement links TRBV5-1 to TRBJ2-7; 10 bases fit TRBD2. The CDR3 extends over 15 amino acids. The J segment lost 5 bases and the V segment lost 4 bases, leaving 9 bases of the junction unmatched. Germline CDR1 is SGHRS and CDR2 is YFSETQ. CDR3 sequence reads: CASSMTSGRRNEQYF. CDR3 in DNA: TGCGCCAGCAGCATGACTAGCGGGCGCCGAAACGAGCAGTACTTC.

This clone was seen at least ten times. The V call is TRBV2, the J call TRBJ2-7; 7 positions match TRBD1. The length of the CDR3 is 10 residues. The V and J ends lost 5 bases and 9 bases, in that order; junction bases with no gene match: 1. Germline V gene lookup returns CDR1 SNHLY and CDR2 FYNNEI. CDR3 loop: CASSSGGQYF. In nucleotides, the CDR3 is TGTGCCAGCAGTTCAGGGGGGCAGTACTTC.

The gene calls are TRBV30 and TRBJ2-3; TRBD1 matches 8 bases. The V segment lost 4 bases and the J segment 11 bases; nucleotides outside the gene matches: 11. Per the germline V gene, CDR1 is GTSNPN and CDR2 is SVGIG (reference sequence). This CDR3 comprises 13 residues. CDR3 protein: CAWMGFTGGMQYF. The CDR3 bases are TGTGCCTGGATGGGATTTACAGGGGGAATGCAGTATTTT.

This sequence joins TRBV27 and TRBJ2-1; 10 nucleotides match TRBD2. This CDR3 has 15 residues. Germline V gene data show CDR1 as MNHEY and CDR2 as SMNVEV (reference sequence). Trimming cost V 5 bases and J 1 base; bases outside gene matches: 2. The CDR3 region is CASSLAGVSYNEQFF. CDR3 nucleotides: TGTGCCAGCAGTCTAGCGGGGGTTTCCTACAATGAGCAGTTCTTC.

V gene TRBV24-1 combines with J gene TRBJ2-1; 7 bases map to TRBD1. The CDR3 has 16 residues. Germline lookup yields CDR1 KGHDR and CDR2 SFDVKD. Unmatched junction bases numbered 11, after V lost 1 base and J lost 9 bases. This CDR3 reads CATSDLGGRGYSEQFF. The CDR3 coding sequence is TGTGCCACCAGTGATTTAGGGGGCAGGGGTTATAGTGAGCAGTTCTTC.

The chain has TRBV19 and TRBJ2-5; a weak D match, TRBD1 (6 bases). The length of the CDR3 is 15 residues. V was cut by 1 base and J by 1 base, with 10 bases left in between. Germline CDR1 reads LNHDA; CDR2 reads SQIVND (reference sequence). CDR3 in amino acids: CASSIARGVQETQYF. The CDR3 nucleotides are TGTGCCAGTAGTATAGCCAGGGGAGTCCAAGAGACCCAGTACTTC.

The chain's CDR3 is CASSMTGIGSPLHF. CDR3 bases: TGTGCCAGCAGCATGACAGGGATTGGTTCACCCCTCCACTTT. The rearrangement links TRBV7-8 to TRBJ1-6, with 7 bases matching TRBD1. CDR1 is SGHVS, CDR2 FQNEAQ, per germline. CDR3 length equals 14 residues. V dropped 5 bases and J dropped 9; count of bases not matched to a gene: 7. Variable domain in full (rest from reference TRBV7-8 and TRBJ1-6): GAGVSQSPRYKVAKRGQDVALRCDPISGHVSLFWYQQALGQGPEFLTYFQNEAQLDKSGLPSDRFFAERPEGSVSTLKIQRTQQEDSAVYLCASSMTGIGSPLHFGNGTRLTVT.

The chain joins TRBV2 to TRBJ2-7, with no clear D. The germline CDR1 and CDR2 sequences are SNHLY and FYNNEI. The V gene lost 7 bases and the J gene lost 2 bases, with 12 bases spanning the gap. CDR3 length: 13 amino acids. CDR3 protein: CASTPQPTYEQYF. Here the CDR3 DNA reads TGTGCCAGCACTCCACAGCCAACCTACGAGCAGTACTTC.

This clone has just a few counts. This chain uses TRBV4-1 with TRBJ2-2, with 7 nucleotides matching TRBD2. Germline CDR1 and CDR2: MGHRA and YSYEKL. Germline trimming cut 3 bases from V and 5 bases from J; bases unmatched to any gene: 3. The CDR3 has 14 amino acids. The CDR3 sequence: CASSQGLLTGELFF. DNA of the CDR3: TGCGCCAGCAGCCAGGGACTATTGACCGGGGAGCTGTTTTTT.

The chain employs TRBV3-1 (or the pseudogene TRBV3-2) and TRBJ2-3, with TRBD2 identical over 9 bases. CDR1 and CDR2 from the germline V gene are LGHDT and YNNKEL (reference sequence). This CDR3 spans 17 amino acids. V shed 3 bases and J 2 bases; nucleotides not matched to a gene: 9. This CDR3 reads CASSHPIAGVTTDTQYF. The CDR3 coding sequence is TGTGCCAGCAGCCATCCCATAGCGGGGGTTACCACAGATACGCAGTATTTT.

The chain couples TRBV6-1 to TRBJ2-7; TRBD1 agrees at 9 bases. CDR1 MNHNS and CDR2 SASEGT come from the germline V gene. The length of the CDR3 is 16 residues. J lost 2 bases, V lost 4 bases, and 9 bases had no gene match. For the CDR3, the DNA is TGTGCCAGCAGTGCAGGACAGGGGAGGGGTACCTACGAGCAGTACTTC. Amino acids: CASSAGQGRGTYEQYF.

This sequence joins TRBV6-2 or TRBV6-3 and TRBJ2-1, with D tentatively TRBD2 (7 bases). Germline V gene lookup returns CDR1 MNHEY and CDR2 SVGEGT. The CDR3 length is 15 residues. Trimming removed 2 bases at V and 3 bases at J, with 11 bases between. The DNA for the CDR3 is TGTGCCAGCAGTTACCACGGGGGGCTCTACAATGAGCAGTTCTTC. It yields the protein CASSYHGGLYNEQFF.

This clone was seen once. The rearrangement uses TRBV27 and TRBJ2-6; D is possibly TRBD1 (5 bases). Germline V gene data show CDR1 as MNHEY and CDR2 as SMNVEV (reference sequence). V was trimmed by 5 bases and J by 1 base, leaving 12 bases between them. The CDR3 consists of 16 residues. The CDR3 region has the DNA TGTGCCAGCAGTAAAAAGACAGTTTCTGGGGCCAACGTCCTGACTTTC. It translates to CASSKKTVSGANVLTF.

This rearrangement joins TRBV5-5 to TRBJ1-3; D perhaps matches TRBD1 (6 bases). This CDR3 is 15 amino acids long. The germline gives CDR1 SGHKS, CDR2 YYEKEE (reference sequence). The V end was cut by 1 base, the J end by 4 bases, with 12 bases between. CDR3 DNA: TGTGCCAGCAGCTTGAACAGGGCGGCGGGAAACACCATATATTTT. Translating it yields CASSLNRAAGNTIYF.

The rearrangement uses TRBV6-6 and TRBJ2-5; the D gene is possibly TRBD1 (6 bases). CDR1 MNHNY and CDR2 SVGAGI come from the germline V gene (reference sequence). This CDR3 has 11 residues. The ends were cut back, 4 bases at V and 10 bases at J, with 10 bases in the middle. The CDR3 sequence is CASSSGQLQYF. The CDR3 DNA is TGTGCCAGCAGTTCAGGACAGCTCCAGTACTTC.

V and J are TRBV7-9 and TRBJ2-7, with 8 bases aligning to TRBD2. Germline loops: CDR1 SEHNR, CDR2 FQNEAQ (reference sequence). This CDR3 has 18 residues. Germline trimming cut 2 bases from V and 0 bases from J; bases unmatched to any gene: 12. The chain's CDR3 is CASSLFDGGGLSSYEQYF. CDR3 nucleotide sequence: TGTGCCAGCAGCTTATTTGATGGCGGGGGGCTTAGCTCCTACGAGCAGTACTTC.

Only one count was recorded for this clone. The V call is TRBV7-9, the J call TRBJ1-1; D remains unclear. Germline CDR1 and CDR2: SEHNR and FQNEAQ (reference sequence). CDR3 length: 13 residues. V was shortened by 7 bases and J by 1 base, with 10 bases between the two germline ends. CDR3 residues: CASIRQPNTEAFF. Here the CDR3 DNA reads TGTGCCAGCATCAGGCAGCCGAACACTGAAGCTTTCTTT. The full variable domain, with the rest looked up from reference TRBV7-9 and TRBJ1-1, is DTGVSQNPRHKITKRGQNVTFRCDPISEHNRLYWYRQTLGQGPEFLTYFQNEAQLEKSRLLSDRFSAERPKGSFSTLEIQRTEQGDSAMYLCASIRQPNTEAFFGQGTRLTVV.

V is TRBV19 and J is TRBJ2-1; D remains unclear. Germline assignment: CDR1 LNHDA and CDR2 SQIVND (reference sequence). Trimming removed 7 bases from V and 0 bases from J, with 19 bases in between. CDR3 length: 17 residues. The CDR3 region has the DNA TGTGCCAGTAAGGCTCCCATATCGTCGGGCTCCTACAATGAGCAGTTCTTC. Its translation: CASKAPISSGSYNEQFF.

V gene TRBV6-4 combines with J gene TRBJ2-1; TRBD2 matches at 12 bases. V shed 4 bases, J shed 7 bases, and the junction held 2 bases outside the gene matches. The CDR3 consists of 14 residues. The V gene's germline CDR1 is MRHNA and CDR2 SNTAGT. The CDR3 loop reads CASSASGGVNEQFF. The CDR3 DNA reads TGTGCCAGCAGTGCTAGCGGGGGGGTAAATGAGCAGTTCTTC.

The J gene is TRBJ2-3, the V gene TRBV30, with 7 bases aligning to TRBD1. There are 14 residues in the CDR3. The V gene end was trimmed by 2 bases and the J gene end by 1 base; junction bases not matched to a gene: 3. Germline V gene lookup returns CDR1 GTSNPN and CDR2 SVGIG (reference sequence). The CDR3 DNA follows: TGTGCCTGGAGTAACAGGGGAGGCACAGATACGCAGTATTTT. Translated: CAWSNRGGTDTQYF. Full variable domain (rest looked up from reference TRBV30 and TRBJ2-3): SQTIHQWPATLVQPVGSPLSLECTVEGTSNPNLYWYRQAAGRGLQLLFYSVGIGQISSEVPQNLSASRPQDRQFILSSKKLLLSDSGFYLCAWSNRGGTDTQYFGPGTRLTVL.

The genes are TRBV29-1 and TRBJ2-1, with 10 bases lining up with TRBD2. Germline assignment: CDR1 SQVTM and CDR2 ANQGSEA. The CDR3 is 14 amino acids. The V segment lost 4 bases and the J segment 3 bases; nucleotides outside the gene matches: 3. The CDR3 DNA sequence: TGCAGCGTTGCTAGCGGGAGCGGCTACAATGAGCAGTTCTTC. Encoded protein: CSVASGSGYNEQFF.

A remark on this clone: Distinct nucleotide sequences in the sample also encode this CDR3. The V gene is TRBV9, the J gene TRBJ1-3; 10 bases fit TRBD1. The CDR3 length is 15 residues. Germline assignment: CDR1 SGDLS and CDR2 YYNGEE. V shed 2 bases, J shed 4 bases, and the junction held 3 bases outside the gene matches. CDR3 sequence (DNA): TGTGCCAGCAGCGTTGGGACAGGGGTGGGAAACACCATATATTTT. Translation gives CASSVGTGVGNTIYF.